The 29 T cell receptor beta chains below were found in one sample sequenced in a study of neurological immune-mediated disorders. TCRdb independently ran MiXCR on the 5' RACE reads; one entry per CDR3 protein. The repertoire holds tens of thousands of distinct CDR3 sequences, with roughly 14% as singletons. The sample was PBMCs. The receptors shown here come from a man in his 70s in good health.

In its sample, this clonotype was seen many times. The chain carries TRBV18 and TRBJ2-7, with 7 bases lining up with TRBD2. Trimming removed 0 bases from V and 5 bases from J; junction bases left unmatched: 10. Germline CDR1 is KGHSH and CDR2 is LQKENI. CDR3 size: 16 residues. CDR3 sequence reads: CASSPPTGGTGHEQYF. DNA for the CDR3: TGTGCCAGCTCACCACCCACCGGGGGGACCGGGCACGAGCAGTACTTC.

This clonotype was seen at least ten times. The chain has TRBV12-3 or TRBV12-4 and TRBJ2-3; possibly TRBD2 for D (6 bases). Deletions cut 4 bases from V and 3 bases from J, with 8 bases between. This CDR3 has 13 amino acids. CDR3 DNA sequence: TGTGCCAGCAGTTGGGACTTTACAGATACGCAGTATTTT. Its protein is CASSWDFTDTQYF.

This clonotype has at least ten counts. CDR3 loop: CASSQDGWANEKLFF. The CDR3 DNA is TGTGCCAGCAGTCAGGATGGCTGGGCTAATGAAAAACTGTTTTTT. This chain connects TRBV12-3 or TRBV12-4 to TRBJ1-4; D ambiguous. This CDR3 is built from 15 residues. Trimming pared 5 bases from V and 3 bases from J, leaving 13 bases between.

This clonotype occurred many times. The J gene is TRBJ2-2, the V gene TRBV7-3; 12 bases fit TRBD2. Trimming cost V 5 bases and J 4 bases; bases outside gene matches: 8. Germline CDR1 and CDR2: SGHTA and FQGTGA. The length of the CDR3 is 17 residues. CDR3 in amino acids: CASSRLAGGLSTGELFF. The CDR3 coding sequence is TGTGCCAGCAGCCGTCTAGCGGGGGGGCTTAGCACCGGGGAGCTGTTTTTT.

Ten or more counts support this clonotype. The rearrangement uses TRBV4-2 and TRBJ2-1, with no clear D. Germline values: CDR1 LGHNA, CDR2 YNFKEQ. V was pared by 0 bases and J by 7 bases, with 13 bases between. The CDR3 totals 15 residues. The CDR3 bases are TGTGCCAGCAGCCAAGATCTAACAGAAGTAAATGAGCAGTTCTTC. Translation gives CASSQDLTEVNEQFF.

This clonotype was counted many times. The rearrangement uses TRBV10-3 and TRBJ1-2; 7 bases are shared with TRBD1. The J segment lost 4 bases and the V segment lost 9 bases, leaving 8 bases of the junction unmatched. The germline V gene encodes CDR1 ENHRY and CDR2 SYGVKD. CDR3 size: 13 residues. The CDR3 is CAIRQGLLYGYTF. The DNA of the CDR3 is TGTGCCATACGACAGGGCCTCCTCTATGGCTACACCTTC.

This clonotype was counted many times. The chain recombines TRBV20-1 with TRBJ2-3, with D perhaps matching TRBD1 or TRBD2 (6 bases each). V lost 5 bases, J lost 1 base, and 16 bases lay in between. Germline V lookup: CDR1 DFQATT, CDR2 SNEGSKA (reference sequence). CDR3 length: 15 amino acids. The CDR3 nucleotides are TGCAGTGCTCTACGAGTGGGGGGCCGCACAGATACGCAGTATTTT. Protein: CSALRVGGRTDTQYF.

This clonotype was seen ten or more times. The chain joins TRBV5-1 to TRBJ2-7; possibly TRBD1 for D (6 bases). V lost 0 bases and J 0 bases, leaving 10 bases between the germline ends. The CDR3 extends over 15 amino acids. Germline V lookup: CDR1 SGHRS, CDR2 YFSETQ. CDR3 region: CASSLEGHLSYEQYF. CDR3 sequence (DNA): TGCGCCAGCAGCTTGGAGGGACACCTCTCCTACGAGCAGTACTTC. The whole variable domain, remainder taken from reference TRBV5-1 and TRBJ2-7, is KAGVTQTPRYLIKTRGQQVTLSCSPISGHRSVSWYQQTPGQGLQFLFEYFSETQRNKGNFPGRFSGRQFSNSRSEMNVSTLELGDSALYLCASSLEGHLSYEQYFGPGTRLTVT.

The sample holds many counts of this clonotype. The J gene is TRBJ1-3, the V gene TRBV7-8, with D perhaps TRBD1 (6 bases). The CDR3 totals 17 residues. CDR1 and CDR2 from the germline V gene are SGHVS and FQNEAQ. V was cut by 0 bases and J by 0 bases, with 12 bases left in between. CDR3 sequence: CASSLAFGGYSGNTIYF. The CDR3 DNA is TGTGCCAGCAGCTTAGCCTTTGGGGGCTACTCTGGAAACACCATATATTTT. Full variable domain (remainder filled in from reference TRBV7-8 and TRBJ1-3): GAGVSQSPRYKVAKRGQDVALRCDPISGHVSLFWYQQALGQGPEFLTYFQNEAQLDKSGLPSDRFFAERPEGSVSTLKIQRTQQEDSAVYLCASSLAFGGYSGNTIYFGEGSWLTVV.

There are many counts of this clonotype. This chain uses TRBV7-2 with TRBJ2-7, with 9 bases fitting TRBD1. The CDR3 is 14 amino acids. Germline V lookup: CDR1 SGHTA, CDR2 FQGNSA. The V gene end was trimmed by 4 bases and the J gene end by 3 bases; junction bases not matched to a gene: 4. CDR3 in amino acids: CASSSPGQGYEQYF. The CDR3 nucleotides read TGTGCCAGCAGCTCGCCGGGACAGGGCTACGAGCAGTACTTC.

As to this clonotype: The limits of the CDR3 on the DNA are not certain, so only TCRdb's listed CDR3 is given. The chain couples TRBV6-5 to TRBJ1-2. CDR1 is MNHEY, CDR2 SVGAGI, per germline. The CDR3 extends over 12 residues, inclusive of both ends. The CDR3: CASSSSTNGYSF.

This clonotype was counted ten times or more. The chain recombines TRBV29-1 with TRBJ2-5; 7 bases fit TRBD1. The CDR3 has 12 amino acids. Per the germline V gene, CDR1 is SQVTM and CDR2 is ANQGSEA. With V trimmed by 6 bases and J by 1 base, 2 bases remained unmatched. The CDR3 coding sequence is TGCAGCGTCGACAGGGCCCAAGAGACCCAGTACTTC. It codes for CSVDRAQETQYF.

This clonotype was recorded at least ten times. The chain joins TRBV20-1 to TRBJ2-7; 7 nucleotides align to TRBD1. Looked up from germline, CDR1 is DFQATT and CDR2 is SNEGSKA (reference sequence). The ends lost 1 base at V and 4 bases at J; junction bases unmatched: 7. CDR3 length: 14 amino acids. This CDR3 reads CSARVPDRVYEQYF. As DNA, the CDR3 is TGCAGTGCTAGAGTACCAGACAGGGTTTACGAGCAGTACTTC.

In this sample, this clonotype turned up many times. CDR3 sequence: CATIPDRGRSEQYF. The CDR3 DNA sequence: TGTGCCACCATCCCGGACAGGGGAAGGAGCGAGCAGTACTTC. The rearrangement joins TRBV6-2 or TRBV6-3 to TRBJ2-7; TRBD1 agrees at 9 bases. The V gene end was trimmed by 10 bases and the J gene end by 6 bases; junction bases not matched to a gene: 13. CDR3 size: 14 residues. CDR1 is MNHEY and CDR2 is SVGEGT in the germline V gene.

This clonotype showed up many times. This CDR3 reads CASSRRPDSYEQYF. The CDR3 nucleotides are TGTGCCAGCAGCCGACGGCCCGATTCCTACGAGCAGTACTTC. V and J are TRBV6-5 and TRBJ2-7, with D uncertain. This CDR3 contains 14 residues. From germline, CDR1 is MNHEY and CDR2 SVGAGI. V lost 6 bases and J lost 1, with 13 bases in between.

CDR3 DNA sequence: TGTGCCAGCTCACAGGGCCCGGACGGGGAGCTGTTTTTT. It yields the protein CASSQGPDGELFF. V is TRBV18 and J is TRBJ2-2; D remains ambiguous. The CDR3 covers 13 residues. Trimming stripped 4 bases from V and 7 bases from J, with 10 bases between. From germline, CDR1 is KGHSH and CDR2 LQKENI.

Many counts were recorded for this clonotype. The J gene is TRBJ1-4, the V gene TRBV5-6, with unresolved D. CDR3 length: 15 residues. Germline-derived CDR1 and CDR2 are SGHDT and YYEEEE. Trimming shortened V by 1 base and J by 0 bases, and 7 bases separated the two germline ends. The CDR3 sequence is CASSLRGATNEKLFF. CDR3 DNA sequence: TGTGCCAGCAGCTTGAGAGGCGCAACTAATGAAAAACTGTTTTTT. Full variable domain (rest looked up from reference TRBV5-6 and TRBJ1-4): DAGVTQSPTHLIKTRGQQVTLRCSPKSGHDTVSWYQQALGQGPQFIFQYYEEEERQRGNFPDRFSGHQFPNYSSELNVNALLLGDSALYLCASSLRGATNEKLFFGSGTQLSVL.

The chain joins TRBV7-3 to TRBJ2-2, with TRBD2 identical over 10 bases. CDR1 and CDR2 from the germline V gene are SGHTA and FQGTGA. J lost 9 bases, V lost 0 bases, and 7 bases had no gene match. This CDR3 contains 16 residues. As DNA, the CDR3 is TGTGCCAGCAGCTTAACTTTAAGCGGGGGGGCCCGGGAGCTGTTTTTT. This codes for CASSLTLSGGARELFF.

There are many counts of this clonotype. The CDR3 spells CASSQELAGGPSVETQYF. The CDR3 DNA follows: TGCGCCAGCAGCCAAGAGTTAGCGGGGGGGCCATCTGTAGAGACCCAGTACTTC. The chain employs TRBV4-3 and TRBJ2-5, with 11 nucleotides matching TRBD2. The trim removed 0 bases at V and 4 bases at J, leaving 10 bases unmatched. Germline CDR1 is LGHNA and CDR2 is YSLEER. The CDR3 sequence is 18 residues long.

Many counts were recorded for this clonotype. CDR3 DNA: TGCGCCAGCAGCTACTCCCGGGATCGGAGGGAGCAGTACTTC. It yields the protein CASSYSRDRREQYF. The chain carries TRBV5-1 and TRBJ2-7; D perhaps matches TRBD2 (5 bases). V lost 3 bases to trimming and J lost 7 bases, with 17 bases between them. Germline CDR1 and CDR2: SGHRS and YFSETQ. This CDR3 is 14 amino acids long.

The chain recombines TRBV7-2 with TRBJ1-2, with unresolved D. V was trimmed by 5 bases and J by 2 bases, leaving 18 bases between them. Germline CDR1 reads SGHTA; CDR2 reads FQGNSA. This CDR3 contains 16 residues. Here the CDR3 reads CASSLLLGVANYGYTF. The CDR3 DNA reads TGTGCCAGCAGCCTACTTCTCGGGGTCGCCAACTATGGCTACACCTTC.

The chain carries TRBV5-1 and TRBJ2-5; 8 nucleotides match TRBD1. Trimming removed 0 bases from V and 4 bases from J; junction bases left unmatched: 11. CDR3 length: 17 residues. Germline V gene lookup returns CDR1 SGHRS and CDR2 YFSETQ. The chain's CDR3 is CASSLGTGRPRGETQYF. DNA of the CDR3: TGCGCCAGCAGCTTGGGGACAGGGCGCCCCAGAGGAGAGACCCAGTACTTC.

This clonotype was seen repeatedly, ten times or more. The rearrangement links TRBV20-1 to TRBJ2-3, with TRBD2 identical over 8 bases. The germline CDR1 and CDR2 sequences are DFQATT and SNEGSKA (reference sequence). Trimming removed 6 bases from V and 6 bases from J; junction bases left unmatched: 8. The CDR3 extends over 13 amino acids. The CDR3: CSAPGLVGDTQYF. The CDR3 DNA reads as TGCAGTGCCCCGGGACTAGTCGGGGATACGCAGTATTTT.

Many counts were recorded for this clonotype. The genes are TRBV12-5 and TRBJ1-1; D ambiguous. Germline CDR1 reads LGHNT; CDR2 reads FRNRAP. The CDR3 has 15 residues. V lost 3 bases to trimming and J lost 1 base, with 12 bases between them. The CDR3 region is CASGFNADKNTEAFF. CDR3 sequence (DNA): TGTGCTAGTGGTTTTAACGCAGATAAGAACACTGAAGCTTTCTTT.

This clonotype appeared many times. CDR3 DNA sequence: TGTGCCACCAGTGGGGACAGTTCCTACGAGCAGTACTTC. This codes for CATSGDSSYEQYF. This chain uses TRBV24-1 with TRBJ2-7; 7 bases map to TRBD1. The V gene end was trimmed by 5 bases and the J gene end by 1 base; junction bases not matched to a gene: 1. CDR1 KGHDR and CDR2 SFDVKD come from the germline V gene. The CDR3 extends over 13 amino acids.

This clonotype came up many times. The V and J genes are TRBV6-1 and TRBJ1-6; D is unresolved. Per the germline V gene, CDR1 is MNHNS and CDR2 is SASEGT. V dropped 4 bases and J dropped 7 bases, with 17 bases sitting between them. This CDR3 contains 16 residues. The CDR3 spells CASSAERARTNSPLHF. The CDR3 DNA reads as TGTGCCAGCAGTGCGGAAAGGGCCAGAACAAATTCACCCCTCCACTTT.

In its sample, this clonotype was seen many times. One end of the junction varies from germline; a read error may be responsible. The chain's CDR3 is CVSSLIQREGRDTQYF. The CDR3 bases are TGTGTCAGCAGCTTGATCCAGCGGGAGGGCAGGGATACGCAGTATTTT. This chain uses TRBV12-3 or TRBV12-4 with TRBJ2-3; 10 bases agree with TRBD2. The CDR3 has 16 residues.

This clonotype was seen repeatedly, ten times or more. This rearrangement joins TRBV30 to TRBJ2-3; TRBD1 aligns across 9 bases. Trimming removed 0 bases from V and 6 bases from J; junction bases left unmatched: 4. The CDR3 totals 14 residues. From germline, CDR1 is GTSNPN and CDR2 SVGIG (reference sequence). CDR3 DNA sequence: TGTGCCTGGAGTGTACAAGGACAGGGGGATACGCAGTATTTT. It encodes CAWSVQGQGDTQYF.

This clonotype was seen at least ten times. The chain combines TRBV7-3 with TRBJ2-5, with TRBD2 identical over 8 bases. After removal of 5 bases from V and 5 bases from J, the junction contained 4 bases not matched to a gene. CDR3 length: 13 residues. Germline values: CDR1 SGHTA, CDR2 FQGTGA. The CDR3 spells CASSISGGETQYF. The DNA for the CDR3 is TGTGCCAGCAGCATAAGCGGGGGTGAGACCCAGTACTTC. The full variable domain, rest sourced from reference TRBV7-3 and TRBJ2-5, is GAGVSQTPSNKVTEKGKYVELRCDPISGHTALYWYRQSLGQGPEFLIYFQGTGAADDSGLPNDRFFAVRPEGSVSTLKIQRTERGDSAVYLCASSISGGETQYFGPGTRLLVL.